These T cell receptor beta chains were read from a single sample in a study of blood T cell repertoires in COVID-19. Clones were read by immunoSEQ multiplex PCR, and TCRdb kept only the in-frame ones, dropping some. The sample lists 150,000 to 200,000 clones; under 85% were seen once. Sequenced sample: peripheral blood. All receptors derive from a man between 65 and 85 years old who had recovered from COVID-19. Both conserved end residues are part of each CDR3. The D gene is left open where the match is weak. Clone size is shown for a subset of rows, as once, few, many or a class of expanded clone.

>TRBJ2-3|TRBD2|TRBV27|.|19
CASSLSPVLAGLGTDTQYF
TGTGCCAGCAGTTTATCCCCCGTCCTAGCGGGATTAGGCACAGATACGCAGTATTTT
>TRBJ1-2|.|TRBV20-1|.|10
CSASSYGYTF
TGCAGTGCTAGTTCTTATGGCTACACCTTC
>TRBJ1-2|.|TRBV11-2|.|15
CASSTDHRSLYGYTF
TGTGCCAGCAGCACCGATCACAGATCCCTTTATGGCTACACCTTC
>TRBJ2-3|TRBD2|TRBV6-5|.|15
CASRALAGGTDTQYF
TGTGCCAGCAGAGCACTAGCGGGAGGCACAGATACGCAGTATTTT
>TRBJ2-1|TRBD1|TRBV4-1|.|15
CASSQVRGPLNEQFF
TGCGCCAGCAGCCAAGTCAGGGGGCCTCTCAATGAGCAGTTCTTC
>TRBJ2-1|TRBD2|TRBV6-5|.|15
CASRPLAGAYNEQFF
TGTGCCAGCAGGCCTTTAGCGGGAGCTTACAATGAGCAGTTCTTC
>TRBJ1-2|.|TRBV23-1|.|16
CASSQSRGPTNYGYTF
TGCGCCAGCAGTCAGAGCAGGGGCCCTACGAACTATGGCTACACCTTC
>TRBJ2-3|.|TRBV9|.|15
CASSVIGGAGDTQYF
TGTGCCAGCAGCGTAATCGGGGGAGCAGGAGATACGCAGTATTTT
>TRBJ2-7|.|TRBV13|.|14
CASSLHREGYEQYF
TGTGCCAGCAGCTTACACAGGGAGGGGTACGAGCAGTACTTC
>TRBJ2-7|TRBD1|TRBV7-2|.|15
CASSARDRGGYEQYF
TGTGCCAGCAGCGCCCGGGACAGGGGAGGGTACGAGCAGTACTTC
>TRBJ2-1|TRBD1|TRBV6-5|.|13
CASSTRGRNEQFF
TGTGCCAGCAGTACCAGGGGGCGGAATGAGCAGTTCTTC
>TRBJ2-1|TRBD2|TRBV9|.|15
CASSRGGSSYNEQFF
TGTGCCAGCAGCCGCGGGGGGAGCTCCTACAATGAGCAGTTCTTC
>TRBJ2-4|.|TRBV29-1|.|11
CSVAPGTIQYF
TGCAGCGTTGCACCTGGGACTATTCAGTACTTC
>TRBJ1-1|TRBD1|TRBV6-5|.|15
CASSYFQGAGTEAFF
TGTGCCAGCAGTTACTTCCAGGGGGCAGGGACTGAAGCTTTCTTT
>TRBJ1-1|TRBD1|TRBV6-6|.|13
CASLTGTNTEAFF
TGTGCCAGCCTGACAGGGACGAACACTGAAGCTTTCTTT
>TRBJ1-4|TRBD1|TRBV19|.|14
CASSVGQGGEKLFF
TGTGCCAGTAGTGTAGGACAGGGCGGCGAAAAACTGTTTTTT
>TRBJ1-2|TRBD1|TRBV9|once|15
CASSVTGAGSRGYTF
TGTGCCAGCAGCGTTACAGGGGCCGGGTCACGTGGCTACACCTTC
>TRBJ1-5|.|TRBV7-9|.|15
CASSPPGGEGQPQHF
TGTGCCAGCAGCCCTCCGGGGGGTGAGGGTCAGCCCCAGCATTTT
>TRBJ2-3|TRBD2|TRBV5-1|.|15
CASSPWGGRTDTQYF
TGCGCCAGCAGCCCCTGGGGCGGGAGAACAGATACGCAGTATTTT
>TRBJ2-7|.|TRBV13|.|14
CASSLEQGSYEQYF
TGTGCCAGCAGCCTCGAACAGGGCTCCTACGAGCAGTACTTC
>TRBJ2-7|TRBD2|TRBV7-7|.|18
CASSRRTSGKPPPYEQYF
TGTGCTAGCAGCCGACGGACTAGCGGAAAACCTCCCCCCTACGAGCAGTACTTC
>TRBJ2-2|.|TRBV5-1|.|15
CASSSTGSDTGELFF
TGCGCCAGCAGCTCGACCGGGAGTGACACCGGGGAGCTGTTTTTT
>TRBJ1-2|.|TRBV10-3|.|13
CAISDTGYDGYTF
TGTGCCATCAGCGATACAGGGTACGATGGCTACACCTTC
>TRBJ2-2|TRBD2|TRBV9|once|15
CASSLGLAGGWELFF
TGTGCCAGCAGCTTAGGCCTAGCGGGAGGATGGGAGCTGTTTTTT